The rows below give T cell receptor beta chains drawn from one sample of a study of blood T cell repertoires in COVID-19. Method: immunoSEQ multiplex PCR; TCRdb's copy keeps in-frame clones and lacks some. The sample lists 100,000 to 150,000 clones; 81% were seen once. The sample comprised peripheral blood. The receptors shown here come from a woman aged 45-60 years with acute or convalescent COVID-19. Both conserved end residues are part of each CDR3. D genes are given only for firm matches. Where a row states a size, it is once, few, many or the class of an expanded clone; other rows omit it.

size: .; V: TRBV6-1; J: TRBJ1-1; D: .; DNA: TGTGCCAGCAGTGATTCCTGGGGGCGAGACACTGAAGCTTTCTTT; CDR3: CASSDSWGRDTEAFF
size: once; V: TRBV6-1; J: TRBJ2-2; D: .; DNA: TGTGCCAGCAGTGAAGCGGGCCAGAACACCGGGGAGCTGTTTTTT; CDR3: CASSEAGQNTGELFF
size: .; V: TRBV9; J: TRBJ2-1; D: TRBD2; DNA: TGTGCCAGCAGCTCCACGACTAGCGGGAGTTCAAATGAGCAGTTCTTC; CDR3: CASSSTTSGSSNEQFF
size: .; V: TRBV6-1; J: TRBJ1-2; D: .; DNA: TGTGCCAGCAGTGAATCCCCTCAGGGGAACTATGGCTACACCTTC; CDR3: CASSESPQGNYGYTF
size: .; V: TRBV19; J: TRBJ1-2; D: .; DNA: TGTGCCAGTAGTATAGATCTGCCAGGGGTCCTGGGCTACACCTTC; CDR3: CASSIDLPGVLGYTF
size: .; V: TRBV5-1; J: TRBJ2-1; D: TRBD1; DNA: TGCGCCAGCAGCTTGGGTGGCACAGGGGGGATTTATGAGCAGTTCTTC; CDR3: CASSLGGTGGIYEQFF
size: .; V: TRBV10-3; J: TRBJ2-1; D: .; DNA: TGTGCCATCAGTGAGCGGGAACAAAATGAGCAGTTCTTC; CDR3: CAISEREQNEQFF
size: few; V: TRBV7-3; J: TRBJ2-7; D: TRBD2; DNA: TGTGCCAGCAGCCCAGGGACTAGCGGGAGAACGAGCGAGCAGTACTTC; CDR3: CASSPGTSGRTSEQYF
size: .; V: TRBV6-5; J: TRBJ2-1; D: TRBD1; DNA: TGTGCCAGCAGTACCCCCCCAACAGGGGGTGGTGAGCAGTTCTTC; CDR3: CASSTPPTGGGEQFF
size: .; V: TRBV11-1; J: TRBJ2-1; D: TRBD1; DNA: TGTGCCAGCAGCACCGGGACAGGTATCTACAATGAGCAGTTCTTC; CDR3: CASSTGTGIYNEQFF
size: .; V: TRBV6-6; J: TRBJ2-1; D: .; DNA: TGTGCCAGCAGAAAAGCCACCTCCTACAATGAGCAGTTCTTC; CDR3: CASRKATSYNEQFF
size: .; V: TRBV5-1; J: TRBJ2-3; D: TRBD2; DNA: TGCGCCAGCGGTACCCGACTAGCGGGAGATCGGCAGTATTTT; CDR3: CASGTRLAGDRQYF
size: .; V: TRBV10-2; J: TRBJ1-3; D: .; DNA: TGCGCCGCTCGGGAGGGAGATGGAAACACCATATATTTT; CDR3: CAAREGDGNTIYF
size: .; V: TRBV5-6; J: TRBJ2-1; D: TRBD1; DNA: TGTGCCAGCAGCTTTAAGGGGACAGGGGCCAATGAGCAGTTCTTC; CDR3: CASSFKGTGANEQFF
size: .; V: TRBV5-1; J: TRBJ2-2; D: TRBD2; DNA: TGCGCCAGCAGCCACGGACTAGCGGAAAACACCGGGGAGCTGTTTTTT; CDR3: CASSHGLAENTGELFF
size: .; V: TRBV30; J: TRBJ1-3; D: .; DNA: TGTGCCTGGAGTGTGCGGACATCTGGAAACACCATATATTTT; CDR3: CAWSVRTSGNTIYF
size: .; V: TRBV5-6; J: TRBJ2-3; D: TRBD1; DNA: TGTGCCAGCAGCTCCCTGGGACAGCCTCTCGGTACAGATACGCAGTATTTT; CDR3: CASSSLGQPLGTDTQYF
size: .; V: TRBV11-1; J: TRBJ1-3; D: .; DNA: TGTGCCAGCAGCCCGGGGAGTGGAAACACCATATATTTT; CDR3: CASSPGSGNTIYF
size: .; V: TRBV6-4; J: TRBJ1-5; D: .; DNA: TGTGCCAGCAGTGAACGGTATAGCAATCAGCCCCAGCATTTT; CDR3: CASSERYSNQPQHF
size: .; V: TRBV11-3; J: TRBJ2-1; D: .; DNA: TGTGCCAGCAGCGTCTACCCGGTCAATGAGCAGTTCTTC; CDR3: CASSVYPVNEQFF
size: .; V: TRBV6-4; J: TRBJ1-5; D: .; DNA: TGTGCCAACCCGTGGGGGCCGCACATCTTAACTGGGAACAATCAGCCCCAGCATTTT; CDR3: CANPWGPHILTGNNQPQHF
size: .; V: TRBV20-1; J: TRBJ1-4; D: .; DNA: TGCAGTGCTCAAAATAATGAAAAACTGTTTTTT; CDR3: CSAQNNEKLFF
size: .; V: TRBV28; J: TRBJ1-3; D: .; DNA: TGTGCCAGCAGAGGGGGAGGGGCCGGAAACACCATATATTTT; CDR3: CASRGGGAGNTIYF
size: once; V: TRBV7-2; J: TRBJ2-1; D: TRBD2; DNA: TGTGCCAGCAGCTTCTTACTAGCGGGAGCGCGCAATGAGCAGTTCTTC; CDR3: CASSFLLAGARNEQFF
size: .; V: TRBV11-3; J: TRBJ2-1; D: TRBD1; DNA: TGTGCCAGCAGCACCGGGACAGGTATCAACAATGAGCAGTTCTTC; CDR3: CASSTGTGINNEQFF
size: .; V: TRBV6-5; J: TRBJ1-5; D: TRBD1; DNA: TGTGCCAGCAGGAGGGACAGGGGTCCCGGTCAGCCCCAGCATTTT; CDR3: CASRRDRGPGQPQHF
size: .; V: TRBV30; J: TRBJ2-1; D: TRBD2; DNA: TGTGCCTGGAGTTGGCTAGCGGGGGAATACAATGAGCAGTTCTTC; CDR3: CAWSWLAGEYNEQFF
size: .; V: TRBV19; J: TRBJ1-2; D: TRBD1; DNA: TGTGCCAGTAGTTCGGCAGGGGGCAGCTATGGCTACACCTTC; CDR3: CASSSAGGSYGYTF
size: once; V: TRBV19; J: TRBJ1-1; D: TRBD1; DNA: TGTGCCAGTAGTATCATTGGACAGGGACGTCCTGAAGCTTTCTTT; CDR3: CASSIIGQGRPEAFF
size: .; V: TRBV28; J: TRBJ1-2; D: .; DNA: TGTGCCGCGGGGGGAACTGCTAACTATGGCTACACCTTC; CDR3: CAAGGTANYGYTF
size: .; V: TRBV3-1/TRBV3-2; J: TRBJ1-1; D: .; DNA: TGTGCCAGCAGCCGACGACAGGTGAACACTGAAGCTTTCTTT; CDR3: CASSRRQVNTEAFF
size: few; V: TRBV24-1; J: TRBJ1-1; D: .; DNA: TGTGCCACCAGTGTAGCCGGAGGCACTGAAGCTTTCTTT; CDR3: CATSVAGGTEAFF
size: .; V: TRBV29-1; J: TRBJ1-5; D: TRBD1; DNA: TGCAGCGTTGGCGGGACAGGGCTGGACCAGCCCCAGCATTTT; CDR3: CSVGGTGLDQPQHF
size: once; V: TRBV15; J: TRBJ2-1; D: TRBD2; DNA: TGTGCCACCAGCAGAGGACCTAGCGGGAGGGGGTTTGAGCAGTTCTTC; CDR3: CATSRGPSGRGFEQFF
size: .; V: TRBV19; J: TRBJ2-2; D: TRBD2; DNA: TGTGCCAGTAGTAGGACTAGCGGGGGCACCGGGGAGCTGTTTTTT; CDR3: CASSRTSGGTGELFF
size: .; V: TRBV5-4; J: TRBJ2-1; D: TRBD1; DNA: TGTGCCAGCAGCTTGGGGGACAGGAACAATGAGCAGTTCTTC; CDR3: CASSLGDRNNEQFF
size: .; V: TRBV7-8; J: TRBJ2-2; D: TRBD2; DNA: TGTGCCAGCAGCCCTCCGACTAGCGGGGGCAGCCTAACCGGGGAGCTGTTTTTT; CDR3: CASSPPTSGGSLTGELFF
size: .; V: TRBV24-1; J: TRBJ2-1; D: TRBD2; DNA: TGTGCCACCGGTGGCGGGGGGCCGGATGAGCAGTTCTTC; CDR3: CATGGGGPDEQFF
size: .; V: TRBV29-1; J: TRBJ2-3; D: .; DNA: TGCAGCGCCAGGGCCGGAGGCACAGATACGCAGTATTTT; CDR3: CSARAGGTDTQYF
size: .; V: TRBV4-2; J: TRBJ1-3; D: .; DNA: TGTGCCAGCAGCCAAGCCCAGGGGACCTCTGGAAACACCATATATTTT; CDR3: CASSQAQGTSGNTIYF
size: once; V: TRBV9; J: TRBJ2-3; D: .; DNA: TGTGCCAGCAGCGGAGGGCACACAGATACGCAGTATTTT; CDR3: CASSGGHTDTQYF
size: .; V: TRBV18; J: TRBJ2-2; D: TRBD1; DNA: TGTGCCAGCTCCGGACAGGCTAACACCGGGGAGCTGTTTTTT; CDR3: CASSGQANTGELFF
size: .; V: TRBV6-1; J: TRBJ2-1; D: TRBD2; DNA: TGTGCCAGCAGTGATAGCGGGAGCTTTTTTGAGCAGTTCTTC; CDR3: CASSDSGSFFEQFF
size: .; V: TRBV29-1; J: TRBJ2-1; D: TRBD2; DNA: TGCAGCGTTGGGGCTAGCGGGAGCTCGGAGCAGTTCTTC; CDR3: CSVGASGSSEQFF
size: .; V: TRBV7-2; J: TRBJ2-1; D: TRBD2; DNA: TGTGCCAGCAGCTTCTCCAGCGGGAGTGATCTTGAGCAGTTCTTC; CDR3: CASSFSSGSDLEQFF